The present entry profiles one TCR beta chain with its context. The antigen remains unidentified. Primers for the PCR totalled 60 Vbeta and 13 Jbeta. The table came from immunoSEQ multiplex PCR; TCRdb's copy has only in-frame clones and leaves some out. The table lists roughly 130,000 clones, 70% to 85% of them singletons. This sample stems from a study of cytomegalovirus exposure and HLA in healthy donors. Germline loops: CDR1 KGHSH, CDR2 LQKENI. The CDR3 length is 15 residues. V shed 3 bases, J shed 6 bases, and the junction held 5 bases outside the gene matches. Findings and limits, study-wide: Some TCR beta chains (over 150 of them) were listed as cytomegalovirus-associated. Previously analyzed data showed that most TCR beta V segments were productive at a frequency of about 87% or about 30%. For TCR beta chains, V- and J-gene trimming was later linked to a missense DCLRE1C variant.

Healthy individuals who donated bone marrow served as the donors. This TCR came from a woman aged 45-65 years in good health and CMV-seropositive. Sequencing was performed on PBMCs. V gene TRBV18 combines with J gene TRBJ1-6; 7 positions match TRBD1. CDR3 sequence (DNA): TGTGCCAGCTCACCTCCCGGGACAGTTAATTCACCCCTCCACTTT. Amino acid sequence: CASSPPGTVNSPLHF.